What follows are 12 T cell receptor beta chains derived from one specimen sequenced in a study of blood T cells in healthy people across ages (dated by TCRdb to the mid-2010s). Preparation of the library involved 5' RACE. Reads for this sample came from an Illumina HiSeq 2500. A second PCR of roughly 7 to 11 cycles was performed with a sample-barcoded 5' primer and a J-beta primer mix. TCRdb trimmed public reads at Q25 via fastp, called clones via MiXCR and kept in-frame beta chains. Entries that share a CDR3 protein sequence are merged under the most common genes and DNA. The sample table lists about 1.5 million distinct CDR3 sequences, 42% of them with a count of one. Roughly 7.7% of the sample rests with the top ten. What was sequenced was blood. The receptors originated from a woman aged 18-35 years in good health.

The chain links TRBV3-1 to TRBJ1-3; possibly TRBD1 for D (5 bases). V shed 4 bases and J shed 0 bases, with 16 bases lying between them. The CDR3 covers 17 residues. Germline lookup yields CDR1 LGHDT and CDR2 YNNKEL (reference sequence). CDR3 DNA: TGTGCCAGCAGCCTTCAGGGTCGGGTCCTCTCTGGAAACACCATATATTTT. Translating it yields CASSLQGRVLSGNTIYF.

The chain combines TRBV3-1 with TRBJ2-7, with 11 bases matching TRBD2. The germline V gene has CDR1 LGHDT and CDR2 YNNKEL (reference sequence). The CDR3 covers 14 residues. V lost 5 bases to trimming and J lost 5 bases; unmatched junction nucleotides: 5. The CDR3 sequence is CASSYPGLADEQYF. The CDR3 DNA sequence: TGTGCCAGCAGCTACCCGGGACTAGCGGACGAGCAGTACTTC.

A few counts support this clonotype. The J gene is TRBJ1-1, the V gene TRBV4-1; D ambiguous. Trimming shortened V by 0 bases and J by 1 base, and 12 bases separated the two germline ends. CDR1 and CDR2 from the germline V gene are MGHRA and YSYEKL. This CDR3 has 16 amino acids. The CDR3 sequence is CASSQDTRGTNTEAFF. DNA of the CDR3: TGCGCCAGCAGCCAAGATACCCGGGGTACGAACACTGAAGCTTTCTTT.

The J gene is TRBJ2-7, the V gene TRBV29-1; TRBD2 aligns across 8 bases. The CDR3 has 15 residues. V lost 5 bases to trimming and J lost 1 base; unmatched junction nucleotides: 10. Germline V CDR1 and CDR2: SQVTM, ANQGSEA. In DNA, the CDR3 is TGCAGCGTTCTCTGGGCGGGAGGCCGGTCCTACGAGCAGTACTTC. Residues: CSVLWAGGRSYEQYF.

This chain links TRBV6-5 with TRBJ2-3, with 7 bases that match TRBD1. Germline V lookup: CDR1 MNHEY, CDR2 SVGAGI. The CDR3 extends over 14 amino acids. The V gene end was trimmed by 8 bases and the J gene end by 3 bases; junction bases not matched to a gene: 8. The CDR3 region is CASRWRQGTDTQYF. The CDR3 coding sequence is TGTGCCAGCCGCTGGAGACAGGGAACAGATACGCAGTATTTT.

This clonotype has more than one count but fewer than ten. The rearrangement uses TRBV20-1 and TRBJ2-1; 12 nucleotides line up with TRBD2. In germline, CDR1 is DFQATT, CDR2 SNEGSKA (reference sequence). The V and J ends lost 6 bases and 2 bases, in that order; junction bases with no gene match: 5. CDR3 length: 15 amino acids. The CDR3 bases are TGCAGTGCGCTCCGGACTAGCGGGACCTACAATGAGCAGTTCTTC. Amino acid sequence: CSALRTSGTYNEQFF.

This chain joins TRBV7-9 and TRBJ1-2, with D perhaps TRBD1 (5 bases). The CDR3 totals 15 residues. Per the germline V gene, CDR1 is SEHNR and CDR2 is FQNEAQ (reference sequence). Trimming removed 0 bases at V and 6 bases at J, with 14 bases between. In DNA, the CDR3 is TGTGCCAGCAGCTTAGCGGGCAGGGTCGTAGATGGCTACACCTTC. Translation gives CASSLAGRVVDGYTF.

Many counts were recorded for this clonotype. This sequence joins TRBV4-1 and TRBJ1-4, with TRBD1 matching 7 bases. With V trimmed by 4 bases and J by 5 bases, 4 bases remained unmatched. CDR3 length: 14 residues. The germline V gene encodes CDR1 MGHRA and CDR2 YSYEKL. CDR3 sequence: CASSLTGVNEKLFF. In DNA form, the CDR3 reads TGCGCCAGCAGCCTCACAGGGGTAAATGAAAAACTGTTTTTT.

This clonotype was seen ten or more times. V is TRBV6-5 and J is TRBJ2-5; D is unclear. Germline CDR1 MNHEY, CDR2 SVGAGI. The CDR3 totals 13 residues. V was shortened by 6 bases and J by 4 bases, with 12 bases between the two germline ends. In DNA, the CDR3 is TGTGCCAGCAGCCTAGGCGTGCTAGAGACCCAGTACTTC. Protein product: CASSLGVLETQYF.

J is TRBJ2-3 and V is TRBV20-1; 11 nucleotides agree with TRBD2. The CDR3 is made up of 15 amino acids. The V segment lost 4 bases and the J segment 1 base; nucleotides outside the gene matches: 4. CDR1 is DFQATT and CDR2 is SNEGSKA in the germline V gene (reference sequence). This chain's CDR3 is CSATQLAGGTDTQYF. The CDR3 coding sequence is TGCAGTGCTACCCAACTAGCGGGGGGCACAGATACGCAGTATTTT.

J is TRBJ2-1 and V is TRBV5-1; D is perhaps TRBD2 (5 bases). The length of the CDR3 is 15 residues. The ends were cut back, 3 bases at V and 9 bases at J, with 19 bases in the middle. The germline V gene has CDR1 SGHRS and CDR2 YFSETQ. The DNA of the CDR3 is TGCGCCAGCAGCTCCGGGAACAGTAGATTCGGTGAGCAGTTCTTC. Protein product: CASSSGNSRFGEQFF. Based on the CDR3 plus reference TRBV5-1 and TRBJ2-1, the full variable domain is KAGVTQTPRYLIKTRGQQVTLSCSPISGHRSVSWYQQTPGQGLQFLFEYFSETQRNKGNFPGRFSGRQFSNSRSEMNVSTLELGDSALYLCASSSGNSRFGEQFFGPGTRLTVL.

This chain links TRBV5-1 with TRBJ2-5; either TRBD1 or TRBD2 may supply D (5 bases each). The CDR3 is made up of 17 amino acids. With 2 bases removed from V and 3 bases from J, the gap between germline ends came to 20 bases. The germline CDR1 and CDR2 sequences are SGHRS and YFSETQ. CDR3 region: CASSFLSSGRGEETQYF. The CDR3 DNA follows: TGCGCCAGCAGCTTTTTATCTTCGGGACGTGGGGAAGAGACCCAGTACTTC.